This TCR beta chain derives from a study of T cells in Graves' hyperthyroidism and ophthalmopathy. The CDR3 regions of TCR beta were amplified from RNA transcripts. The TCR CDR3 was amplified in a first-round RT-PCR using the HTBI primer set. TCRdb itself ran the multiplex PCR reads through MiXCR, one entry per CDR3 protein. The data show 500,000 to 600,000 distinct CDR3 sequences, roughly 46% seen once. V was pared by 0 bases and J by 3 bases, with 6 bases between. Germline lookup yields CDR1 SEHNR and CDR2 FQNEAQ (reference sequence). The CDR3 totals 14 residues. V is TRBV7-9 and J is TRBJ1-3; D unclear. This sequence was found in an adult woman with Graves' disease, either hyperthyroidism or ophthalmopathy (not recorded which). Specimen: peripheral blood or thyroid tissue (not recorded which). The DNA for the CDR3 is TGTGCCAGCAGCTTAGCGCAAGATGGAAACACCATATATTTT. Protein sequence: CASSLAQDGNTIYF.